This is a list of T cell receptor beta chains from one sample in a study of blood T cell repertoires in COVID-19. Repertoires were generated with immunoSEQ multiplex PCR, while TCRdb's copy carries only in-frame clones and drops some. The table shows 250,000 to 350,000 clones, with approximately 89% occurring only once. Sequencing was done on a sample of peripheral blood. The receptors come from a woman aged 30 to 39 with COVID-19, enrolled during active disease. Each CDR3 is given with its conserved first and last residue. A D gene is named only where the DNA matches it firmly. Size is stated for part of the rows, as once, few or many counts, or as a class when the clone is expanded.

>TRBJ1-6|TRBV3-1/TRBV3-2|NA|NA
CASSQDYVALEAPLHF
TGTGCCAGCAGCCAAGATTACGTGGCCTTAGAGGCACCCCTCCACTTT
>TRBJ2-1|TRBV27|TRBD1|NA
CASSFRTGGEQFF
TGTGCCAGCAGTTTTCGGACAGGGGGTGAGCAGTTCTTC
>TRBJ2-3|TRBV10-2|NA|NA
CASRQDSTDTQYF
TGCGCCAGCAGACAGGATAGCACAGATACGCAGTATTTT
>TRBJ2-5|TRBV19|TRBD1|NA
CASSTGGETQYF
TGTGCCAGTTCCACAGGGGGGGAGACCCAGTACTTC
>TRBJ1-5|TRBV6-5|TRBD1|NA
CASSLYQGDQPQHF
TGTGCCAGCAGCCTTTATCAGGGGGATCAGCCCCAGCATTTT
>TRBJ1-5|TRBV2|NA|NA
CASSDANQPQHF
TGTGCCAGCAGTGACGCGAATCAGCCCCAGCATTTT
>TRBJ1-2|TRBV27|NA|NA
CASSLFPAGLYGYTF
TGTGCCAGCAGTCTTTTCCCGGCAGGCCTCTATGGCTACACCTTC
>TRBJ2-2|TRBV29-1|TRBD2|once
CSAQEREGRTGELFF
TGCAGCGCCCAAGAGCGGGAGGGCCGGACCGGGGAGCTGTTTTTT
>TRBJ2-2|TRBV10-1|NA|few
CASASRSTGELFF
TGCGCCAGCGCCAGTCGGAGCACCGGGGAGCTGTTTTTT
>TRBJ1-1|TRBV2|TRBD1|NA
CASRQDRGNTEAFF
TGTGCCAGCAGGCAGGACAGGGGGAACACTGAAGCTTTCTTT
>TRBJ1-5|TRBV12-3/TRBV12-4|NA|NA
CASRQGSEQPQHF
TGTGCCAGCAGGCAGGGTTCGGAACAGCCCCAGCATTTT
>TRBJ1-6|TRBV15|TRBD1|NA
CATSIDRGNYYNSPLHF
TGTGCCACCAGCATAGACAGGGGGAACTACTATAATTCACCCCTCCACTTT
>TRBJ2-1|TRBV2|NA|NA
CASSESFLNNEQFF
TGTGCCAGCAGTGAGAGTTTTCTCAACAATGAGCAGTTCTTC
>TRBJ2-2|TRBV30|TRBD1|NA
CAWDEGARTGELFF
TGTGCCTGGGACGAGGGGGCGCGGACCGGGGAGCTGTTTTTT
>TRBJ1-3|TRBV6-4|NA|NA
CAIPDRTALSSGNTIYF
TGTGCCATCCCCGACCGGACAGCTCTATCGTCTGGAAACACCATATATTTT
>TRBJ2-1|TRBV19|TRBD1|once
CASISTGDSYNEQFF
TGTGCCAGTATATCCACAGGGGACTCCTACAATGAGCAGTTCTTC
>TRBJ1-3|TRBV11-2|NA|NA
CASSLDRPTSSGNTIYF
TGTGCCAGCAGCTTAGATCGTCCGACTAGCTCTGGAAACACCATATATTTT
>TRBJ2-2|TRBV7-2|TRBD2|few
CASSLGPLAGGNTGELFF
TGTGCCAGCAGCTTAGGTCCCCTAGCGGGAGGAAACACCGGGGAGCTGTTTTTT
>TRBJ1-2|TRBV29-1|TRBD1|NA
CSVGDSPLYGYTF
TGCAGCGTTGGGGACAGCCCCCTATATGGCTACACCTTC
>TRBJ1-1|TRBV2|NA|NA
CASTRRPGLNTEAFF
TGTGCCAGCACAAGAAGGCCGGGGTTGAACACTGAAGCTTTCTTT
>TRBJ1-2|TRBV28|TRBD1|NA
CASSSGQGRFYGYTF
TGTGCCAGCAGTTCCGGACAGGGACGATTCTATGGCTACACCTTC
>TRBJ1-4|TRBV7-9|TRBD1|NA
CASSLAQGIEKLFF
TGTGCCAGCAGCTTAGCACAGGGGATTGAAAAACTGTTTTTT
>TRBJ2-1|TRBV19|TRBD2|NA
CASSILIAGFNEQFF
TGTGCCAGTAGTATTTTGATAGCGGGGTTCAATGAGCAGTTCTTC